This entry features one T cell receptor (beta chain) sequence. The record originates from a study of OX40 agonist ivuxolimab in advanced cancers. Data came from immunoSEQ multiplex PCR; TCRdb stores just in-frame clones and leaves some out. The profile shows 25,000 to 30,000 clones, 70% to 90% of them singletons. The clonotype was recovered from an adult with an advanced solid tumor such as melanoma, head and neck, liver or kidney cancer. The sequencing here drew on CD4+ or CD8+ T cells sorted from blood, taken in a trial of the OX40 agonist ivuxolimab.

The CDR3 loop reads CASSDGNTIYF. CDR3 DNA: TGTGCCAGCAGTGATGGAAACACCATATATTTT. This chain connects TRBV6-1 to TRBJ1-3; D unresolved. CDR1 and CDR2 (germline): MNHNS, SASEGT. The V end lost 3 bases, the J end lost 3 bases, and 0 bases lay between the germline ends. The CDR3 is 11 amino acids.